One sample yielded the 16 T cell receptor beta chains listed below, sequenced in a study of monozygotic twins with inflammatory bowel disease. TCRdb reprocessed the 5' RACE reads and reports one entry per CDR3 protein, with no DNA. Here the sample table reports a few hundred thousand distinct CDR3 sequences. Source material: blood. The receptors originated from a human donor with ulcerative colitis or Crohn's disease, or a healthy co-twin of an affected twin (not recorded which).

V is TRBV7-8 and J is TRBJ1-6; TCRdb proposes TRBD1, but this gene call is untestable without DNA. The CDR3 totals 16 residues. The germline V gene encodes CDR1 SGHVS and CDR2 FQNEAQ. CDR3 amino acids: CASTNVAGTGASPLHF.

This chain joins TRBV30 and TRBJ1-6. CDR1 is GTSNPN, CDR2 SVGIG, per germline (reference sequence). The CDR3 is made up of 15 amino acids. Here the CDR3 reads CAWSDGQSYNSPLHF. Together with reference TRBV30 and TRBJ1-6, the CDR3 gives the full variable domain: SQTIHQWPATLVQPVGSPLSLECTVEGTSNPNLYWYRQAAGRGLQLLFYSVGIGQISSEVPQNLSASRPQDRQFILSSKKLLLSDSGFYLCAWSDGQSYNSPLHFGNGTRLTVT.

The chain employs TRBV3-1 and TRBJ2-1; TCRdb lists TRBD1, though no DNA is available to test this call. Germline CDR1 and CDR2: LGHDT and YNNKEL (reference sequence). This CDR3 has 13 residues. The CDR3 loop reads CASSLTSGAKQFF.

CDR3 sequence reads: CASSLTYPTTASNYGYTF. The chain couples TRBV5-1 to TRBJ1-2; TCRdb names TRBD1, which stays unverified in the absence of DNA. The CDR3 length is 18 residues. Germline V CDR1 and CDR2: SGHRS, YFSETQ.

The CDR3 sequence is CSVTRDRAYNEQFF. The gene calls are TRBV29-1 and TRBJ2-1; the TCRdb call, TRBD1, lacks DNA for checking. The CDR3 covers 14 residues. Germline CDR1 and CDR2: SQVTM and ANQGSEA.

The chain couples TRBV7-2 to TRBJ1-2. The germline V gene has CDR1 SGHTA and CDR2 FQGNSA. The CDR3 is made up of 11 amino acids. The CDR3 sequence: CASSLRDGYTF.

CDR3 in amino acids: CASLSRSTDTQYF. This rearrangement joins TRBV12-3 or TRBV12-4 to TRBJ2-3; TCRdb lists TRBD1, though no DNA is available to test this call. The CDR3 totals 13 residues.

The chain is built from TRBV7-2 and TRBJ1-1; TCRdb names TRBD1, which stays unverified in the absence of DNA. CDR1 is SGHTA, CDR2 FQGNSA, per germline. The CDR3 extends over 16 amino acids. CDR3 region: CASSWGGGAMNTEAFF.

The V gene is TRBV20-1, the J gene TRBJ2-7; without DNA, the TCRdb call of TRBD2 cannot be checked. This CDR3 contains 14 residues. Germline CDR1 reads DFQATT; CDR2 reads SNEGSKA (reference sequence). CDR3 sequence reads: CSARGTSGNYEQYF.

The chain uses TRBV10-3 and TRBJ2-3; absent DNA, TCRdb's TRBD1 call cannot be checked. The germline gives CDR1 ENHRY, CDR2 SYGVKD. The CDR3 contains 14 residues. This chain's CDR3 is CAISEGVGTDTQYF.

The V gene is TRBV25-1, the J gene TRBJ2-7. The CDR3 covers 12 residues. CDR1 is MGHDK and CDR2 is SYGVNS in the germline V gene. This chain's CDR3 is CASSSGSGEQYF.

The chain combines TRBV9 with TRBJ2-7; without DNA, the TCRdb call of TRBD1 cannot be checked. Germline V lookup: CDR1 SGDLS, CDR2 YYNGEE. The CDR3 has 13 amino acids. The CDR3 region is CASSFVPGDEQYF.

The CDR3 is CASSEGSENFASNQPQHF. The rearrangement uses TRBV6-1 and TRBJ1-5. Germline V CDR1 and CDR2: MNHNS, SASEGT. The CDR3 sequence is 18 residues long.

The CDR3 loop is CASSYSRSGKNIQYF. This chain uses TRBV6-5 with TRBJ2-4. Germline CDR1 reads MNHEY; CDR2 reads SVGAGI. This CDR3 spans 15 amino acids.

The chain couples TRBV7-2 to TRBJ2-5; the D call of TRBD2 rests on TCRdb alone, since no DNA is present to check it. The CDR3 spans 15 residues. Germline lookup yields CDR1 SGHTA and CDR2 FQGNSA. The CDR3 is CASSQLAGGGETQYF.

The rearrangement joins TRBV24-1 to TRBJ2-5; TCRdb picks TRBD1, but there is no DNA to check that call. Germline values: CDR1 KGHDR, CDR2 SFDVKD. The CDR3 covers 13 residues. CDR3 in amino acids: CATSDPLIGTQYF.